The 9 T cell receptor beta chains below were found in one sample sequenced in a study of blood T cell repertoires in COVID-19. Sequencing was performed with immunoSEQ multiplex PCR; in TCRdb, only in-frame clones are kept and a portion is missing. The data contain over 60,000 clones, about nine tenths of them seen just once; the ten biggest clones take up roughly a tenth. The sequenced material came from peripheral blood. The receptors stem from a man in his 70s with active or convalescent COVID-19.

The J gene is TRBJ2-3, the V gene TRBV29-1; D unclear. CDR3 size: 14 residues. V dropped 3 bases and J dropped 4 bases, with 14 bases sitting between them. CDR1 SQVTM and CDR2 ANQGSEA come from the germline V gene. CDR3: CSVDLYSNADTQYF. CDR3 nucleotide sequence: TGCAGCGTTGATCTGTACAGTAACGCAGATACGCAGTATTTT.

The chain carries TRBV30 and TRBJ1-5, with D perhaps TRBD1 (6 bases). The CDR3 totals 14 residues. V lost 5 bases and J lost 3, with 14 bases in between. Looked up from germline, CDR1 is GTSNPN and CDR2 is SVGIG (reference sequence). The CDR3 sequence is CAWGESGVNQPQHF. Written as DNA, the CDR3 is TGTGCCTGGGGCGAGTCAGGGGTCAATCAGCCCCAGCATTTT.

The chain uses TRBV27 and TRBJ2-7, with TRBD2 identical over 9 bases. V shed 6 bases and J 2 bases; nucleotides not matched to a gene: 11. Germline assignment: CDR1 MNHEY and CDR2 SMNVEV (reference sequence). This CDR3 is built from 16 residues. CDR3 protein: CASSLRVLAGAYEQYF. Here the CDR3 DNA reads TGTGCCAGCAGCCTACGCGTTTTAGCGGGAGCCTACGAGCAGTACTTC.

CDR3 sequence (DNA): TGTGCCAGTAGTATAGACGGACAGGGAAATGAGCAGTTCTTC. Its protein is CASSIDGQGNEQFF. The chain links TRBV19 to TRBJ2-1; 8 bases are a match to TRBD1. This CDR3 comprises 14 residues. Germline loops: CDR1 LNHDA, CDR2 SQIVND (reference sequence). The junction had 2 bases not matched to a gene; V was cut back by 0 bases and J by 7 bases. Complete variable domain (other parts from reference TRBV19 and TRBJ2-1): DGGITQSPKYLFRKEGQNVTLSCEQNLNHDAMYWYRQDPGQGLRLIYYSQIVNDFQKGDIAEGYSVSREKKESFPLTVTSAQKNPTAFYLCASSIDGQGNEQFFGPGTRLTVL.

This clone showed up just a few times. The V and J genes are TRBV29-1 and TRBJ2-7, with TRBD2 matching 14 bases. CDR3 length: 18 residues. Losses at the gene ends were 6 bases for V and 1 base for J; bases not matched to a gene: 14. Germline V CDR1 and CDR2: SQVTM, ANQGSEA. The CDR3: CSVKRPGTSGGLSYEQYF. The CDR3 DNA reads as TGCAGCGTGAAGAGGCCAGGGACTAGCGGGGGTTTGTCCTACGAGCAGTACTTC.

J is TRBJ2-1 and V is TRBV9; D uncertain. CDR1 SGDLS and CDR2 YYNGEE come from the germline V gene. There are 15 residues in the CDR3. V lost 2 bases and J 0 bases, leaving 9 bases between the germline ends. CDR3 sequence (DNA): TGTGCCAGCAGCGTTGGTACAGTCTCCTACAATGAGCAGTTCTTC. This sequence encodes CASSVGTVSYNEQFF.

This clone was recorded only once. The V gene is TRBV18, the J gene TRBJ2-5, with TRBD2 identical over 7 bases. This CDR3 region has 15 residues. The V and J ends lost 3 bases and 4 bases, in that order; junction bases with no gene match: 8. Germline loops: CDR1 KGHSH, CDR2 LQKENI. DNA of the CDR3: TGTGCCAGCTCACCCATCGTGGGGGAGGGAGAGACCCAGTACTTC. Protein: CASSPIVGEGETQYF.

CDR3 in amino acids: CASSLPRSGNTIYF. The CDR3 bases are TGTGCCAGCAGCCTCCCCCGCTCTGGAAACACCATATATTTT. This chain connects TRBV28 to TRBJ1-3; no clear D. Germline assignment: CDR1 MDHEN and CDR2 SYDVKM. The CDR3 covers 14 residues. Trimming took off 6 bases at V and 0 bases at J, with 9 bases between the two ends.

Worth noting for this clone: Other nucleotide sequences from this sample produce the same CDR3. V and J are TRBV4-1 and TRBJ2-1, with 10 bases identical to TRBD1. The CDR3 loop spans 14 amino acids. Trimming removed 5 bases from V and 7 bases from J; junction bases left unmatched: 5. From germline, CDR1 is MGHRA and CDR2 YSYEKL. The CDR3 bases are TGCGCCAGCAGCTTACGGACAGGGGGAAATGAGCAGTTCTTC. Translating gives CASSLRTGGNEQFF.